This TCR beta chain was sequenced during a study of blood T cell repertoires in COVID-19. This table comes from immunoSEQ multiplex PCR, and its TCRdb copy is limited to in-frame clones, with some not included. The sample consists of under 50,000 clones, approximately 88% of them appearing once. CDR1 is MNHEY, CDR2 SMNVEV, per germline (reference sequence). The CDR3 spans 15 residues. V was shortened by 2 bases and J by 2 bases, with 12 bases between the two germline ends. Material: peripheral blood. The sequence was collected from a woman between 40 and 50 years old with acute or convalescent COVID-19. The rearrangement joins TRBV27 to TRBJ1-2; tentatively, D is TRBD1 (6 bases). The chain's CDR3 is CASSLSYRENYGYTF. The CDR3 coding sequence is TGTGCCAGCAGTTTAAGCTACAGGGAAAACTATGGCTACACCTTC.